The 32 T cell receptor beta chains presented below share a single source sample, sequenced in a study of CD8+CD57+ T cells in acquired aplastic anemia. The template for TCR beta VDJ and CDR3 sequence profiling was genomic DNA. TCRdb reanalysed the reads using MiXCR and keeps one entry per CDR3 protein. Among approximately 250,000 distinct CDR3 sequences, 82% were seen once, and the ten largest hold about two fifths. Previously, flow cytometry had revealed CD8+CD57+ cell expansion in the patients chosen for sequencing. Input material: sorted CD4+, CD8+, or CD8+CD57+ T cells (not recorded which) from PBMCs. The source is a human donor with aplastic anemia.

CDR3 residues: CATSDFSQGRETQYF. For the CDR3, the DNA is TGTGCCACCAGTGATTTCTCCCAGGGGCGGGAGACCCAGTACTTC. The chain combines TRBV24-1 with TRBJ2-5, with a weak D call TRBD1 (6 bases). This CDR3 comprises 15 residues. V lost 1 base to trimming and J lost 5 bases, with 13 bases between them. Germline-derived CDR1 and CDR2 are KGHDR and SFDVKD.

The chain links TRBV12-3 or TRBV12-4 to TRBJ2-4; unclear D gene. V lost 11 bases and J 7 bases, leaving 15 bases between the germline ends. The CDR3 contains 12 residues. The CDR3 DNA reads TGTGCCCCAAGAGAAGCTGGGAACATTCAGTACTTC. Its protein is CAPREAGNIQYF.

The chain links TRBV5-4 to TRBJ2-1, with 9 bases matching TRBD2. V shed 2 bases, J shed 9 bases, and the junction held 15 bases outside the gene matches. Germline V gene data show CDR1 as SGHNT and CDR2 as YYREEE (reference sequence). This CDR3 comprises 17 residues. CDR3 loop: CASSFPSGTSSVAEQFF. The CDR3 DNA reads TGTGCCAGCAGCTTTCCTAGCGGGACTAGCTCGGTCGCTGAGCAGTTCTTC. The entire variable domain, with the rest obtained from reference TRBV5-4 and TRBJ2-1, is as follows: ETGVTQSPTHLIKTRGQQVTLRCSSQSGHNTVSWYQQALGQGPQFIFQYYREEENGRGNFPPRFSGLQFPNYSSELNVNALELDDSALYLCASSFPSGTSSVAEQFFGPGTRLTVL.

A remark on this clonotype: The conserved closing phenylalanine or tryptophan is absent in this CDR3, likely reflecting a read error. It is unclear where the CDR3 begins or ends on the DNA, so no DNA is shown, and the CDR3 is as TCRdb lists it. This chain connects TRBV4-1 to TRBJ2-5. CDR1 MGHRA and CDR2 YSYEKL come from the germline V gene. The CDR3 contains 15 residues when both ends are counted. The CDR3 here is CASSQGLAGGDTFGS.

As to this clonotype: The missing conserved phenylalanine or tryptophan at the end of this CDR3 makes a read error likely. The rearrangement joins TRBV2 to TRBJ2-1; possible D gene TRBD2, 6 bases. Per the germline V gene, CDR1 is SNHLY and CDR2 is FYNNEI. V was clipped by 2 bases and J by 10 bases, with 18 bases between them. The CDR3 is 15 residues long. CDR3 sequence reads: CASSESWSGQTEQFC. The CDR3 DNA reads TGTGCCAGCAGTGAATCATGGAGCGGGCAAACGGAGCAGTTCTGC.

This chain links TRBV7-9 with TRBJ2-3; D possibly corresponds to TRBD1 (5 bases). Germline assignment: CDR1 SEHNR and CDR2 FQNEAQ (reference sequence). The CDR3 contains 13 residues. Trimming removed 5 bases at V and 14 bases at J, with 20 bases between. DNA of the CDR3: TGTGCCAGCAGCGTAGGGGCCGCGGATCTGCTGTATTTT. Amino acid sequence: CASSVGAADLLYF.

This rearrangement joins TRBV7-8 to TRBJ2-3, with D possibly being TRBD1 (5 bases). Matching the DNA end better, TRBJ1-5 makes the J call doubtful. The germline gives CDR1 SGHVS, CDR2 FQNEAQ. The CDR3 spans 13 residues. The CDR3 is CASGVGGAAEQHF. The CDR3 nucleotides are TGTGCCAGCGGCGTCGGGGGAGCAGCCGAGCAGCATTTT.

The chain carries TRBV7-9 and TRBJ2-7; 7 bases map to TRBD1. CDR1 and CDR2 from the germline V gene are SEHNR and FQNEAQ (reference sequence). J gave up 7 bases and V 3 bases, and 12 bases lay outside the gene matches. The CDR3 has 15 amino acids. The CDR3 region is CASSFVTGNYYEQYV. DNA of the CDR3: TGTGCCAGCAGCTTCGTGACAGGGAACTACTATGAGCAGTACGTC.

A note on this clonotype: An end of the junction does not agree with germline; a read error may underlie this. This chain uses TRBV11-1 with TRBJ1-5, with TRBD1 matching over 8 bases. CDR3 length: 13 residues. The germline V gene encodes CDR1 SGHAT and CDR2 FQDESV (reference sequence). This CDR3 is CASSAGGAGPQHF. The CDR3, as DNA: TGCGCCAGCAGCGCAGGGGGCGCGGGGCCCCAGCATTTT.

This clonotype has a count of ten or more. The chain recombines TRBV3-1 with TRBJ2-3; TRBD1 aligns across 9 bases. Germline-derived CDR1 and CDR2 are LGHDT and YNNKEL (reference sequence). CDR3 length: 16 amino acids. The V segment lost 3 bases and the J segment 5 bases; nucleotides outside the gene matches: 9. Written as DNA, the CDR3 is TGTGCCAGCAGCCACATTGGACAGGGGCGTGGAGATACGCAGTATTTT. It is translated as CASSHIGQGRGDTQYF.

This chain connects TRBV7-9 to TRBJ2-5; weak D call: TRBD2 (6 bases). Germline V gives CDR1 SEHNR, CDR2 FQNEAQ (reference sequence). The CDR3 covers 14 residues. The V end was cut by 4 bases, the J end by 7 bases, with 16 bases between. The CDR3 region is CASSCGSGQGTQYF. The CDR3 DNA reads TGTGCCAGCAGCTGTGGAAGCGGGCAGGGGACCCAGTACTTC.

This chain connects TRBV29-1 to TRBJ2-5, with 7 bases that match TRBD1. The CDR3 extends over 15 amino acids. Germline loops: CDR1 SQVTM, CDR2 ANQGSEA. With 1 base clipped from V and 4 bases from J, the junction kept 9 bases outside the gene matches. CDR3 bases: TGCAGCGTTGAAGGGGAATTAGGGGGCAGAGAGACCCAGTACTTC. This sequence encodes CSVEGELGGRETQYF.

The chain is built from TRBV12-3 or TRBV12-4 and TRBJ1-6; D might be TRBD1 (5 bases). CDR3 length equals 16 residues. V lost 6 bases and J 11 bases, leaving 23 bases between the germline ends. This chain's CDR3 is CASSVDSASYNPPLHF. CDR3 in DNA: TGTGCCAGCAGCGTCGACAGCGCCTCCTATAACCCACCCCTCCACTTT.

This clonotype was counted a few times. This chain uses TRBV29-1 with TRBJ1-6; D gene ambiguous. Germline lookup yields CDR1 SQVTM and CDR2 ANQGSEA. Deletions cut 7 bases from V and 10 bases from J, with 17 bases between. The CDR3 is 13 amino acids. The DNA of the CDR3 is TGCAGCGCCGCAATAGGAAGTTCATCACCCCTCCACTTT. Translated, it gives CSAAIGSSSPLHF.

This clonotype occurred a few times. The J gene is TRBJ2-3, the V gene TRBV7-8; TRBD2 aligns across 9 bases. The CDR3 runs to 15 residues. CDR1 SGHVS and CDR2 FQNEAQ come from the germline V gene. V lost 0 bases, J lost 2 bases, and 0 bases stayed unmatched. The CDR3 spells CASSLAGLATDTQYF. CDR3 nucleotides: TGTGCCAGCAGCTTAGCGGGACTAGCCACAGATACGCAGTATTTT.

The chain is built from TRBV10-3 and TRBJ2-2; D could derive from TRBD1 or TRBD2 (6 bases each). The germline V gene encodes CDR1 ENHRY and CDR2 SYGVKD. V lost 9 bases, J lost 2 bases, and 16 bases lay in between. The CDR3 totals 15 residues. CDR3 sequence (DNA): TGTGCCATTCCGAAGGGGGGCCCAAACACCGGGGAGCTGTTTTTT. As protein: CAIPKGGPNTGELFF.

The J gene is TRBJ2-3, the V gene TRBV5-1, with TRBD2 matching 7 bases. Germline V gene data show CDR1 as SGHRS and CDR2 as YFSETQ. Germline trimming cut 1 base from V and 7 bases from J; bases unmatched to any gene: 15. The CDR3 runs to 17 residues. CDR3 DNA: TGCGCCAGCAGCTTGCGTATGGTCAGCGGGAATATAAATACGCAGTATTTT. This codes for CASSLRMVSGNINTQYF.

The chain carries TRBV20-1 and TRBJ2-1, with TRBD2 matching 15 bases. CDR3 length: 15 residues. Germline CDR1 DFQATT, CDR2 SNEGSKA (reference sequence). Germline trimming cut 4 bases from V and 5 bases from J; bases unmatched to any gene: 3. The chain's CDR3 is CSATGTSGRNNEQFF. The CDR3 DNA is TGCAGTGCTACTGGGACTAGCGGGAGGAACAATGAGCAGTTCTTC.

The chain couples TRBV6-2 or TRBV6-3 to TRBJ1-6, with unresolved D. Germline CDR1 is MNHEY and CDR2 is SVGEGT. The CDR3 sequence is 14 residues long. Deletions cut 2 bases from V and 7 bases from J, with 9 bases between. CDR3 coding DNA: TGTGCCAGCAGTTACACTCGGGGAAATTCACCCCTCCACTTT. Protein sequence: CASSYTRGNSPLHF.

This chain joins TRBV7-2 and TRBJ2-7; 7 bases map to TRBD1. Trimming removed 5 bases from V and 7 bases from J; junction bases left unmatched: 11. The CDR3 spans 14 residues. The V gene's germline CDR1 is SGHTA and CDR2 FQGNSA. The CDR3 loop is CASSQDRQGTEQYF. The CDR3 DNA is TGTGCCAGCAGCCAAGACAGACAGGGAACGGAGCAGTACTTC.

The chain has TRBV24-1 and TRBJ2-3; D uncertain. Germline V gene sequence: CDR1 KGHDR, CDR2 SFDVKD. The CDR3 loop spans 11 amino acids. The V and J ends lost 2 bases and 7 bases respectively, with 3 bases between them. In nucleotides, the CDR3 is TGTGCCACCAGTGATTCGTATACGCAGTATTTT. Residues: CATSDSYTQYF.

This chain links TRBV9 with TRBJ2-3; 7 nucleotides agree with TRBD2. Trimming at V came to 0 bases and at J to 11 bases, leaving 9 bases not matched to a gene. The CDR3 extends over 14 amino acids. Germline V gives CDR1 SGDLS, CDR2 YYNGEE. The CDR3 nucleotides read TGTGCCAGCAGCGTAGGGGCGGGAGCCGATGAGCAGTATTTT. Translating gives CASSVGAGADEQYF.

As regards this clonotype: As the CDR3 is not closed by the conserved phenylalanine or tryptophan, this likely results from a read error. Because the CDR3's place on the DNA is in doubt, the DNA is left out and the CDR3 is given as listed by TCRdb. The chain carries TRBV7-6 and TRBJ2-1; the table's D call TRBD1 went unverified against the DNA. The CDR3 is made up of 13 amino acids, end residues included. In germline, CDR1 is SGHVS, CDR2 FNYEAQ. The CDR3 region is CASSDWDSQDTQY.

This clonotype was picked up a small number of times. Likely a read error: the CDR3 ends without its conserved phenylalanine or tryptophan. The V call is TRBV9, the J call TRBJ2-4; TRBD2 is a possible D gene (5 bases). The V gene's germline CDR1 is SGDLS and CDR2 YYNGEE. The ends were cut back, 7 bases at V and 7 bases at J, with 12 bases in the middle. CDR3 length: 12 residues. CDR3 amino acids: CASGGAGNIQYL. DNA for the CDR3: TGTGCCAGCGGAGGAGCCGGGAACATTCAGTACCTG.

Remarks on this clonotype: Relative to the germline gene, one junction end is altered; a read error may explain this. The rearrangement links TRBV7-9 to TRBJ2-1; D could derive from TRBD1 or TRBD2 (5 bases each). The CDR3 contains 14 residues. Germline assignment: CDR1 SEHNR and CDR2 FQNEAQ (reference sequence). CDR3 DNA sequence: TGTGCCAGCAGCTTATCGTCTGTTGGGGACCTCTGGAAATTC. It yields the protein CASSLSSVGDLWKF.

This chain links TRBV13 with TRBJ1-1; 9 bases are a match to TRBD1. The CDR3 spans 15 residues. Trimming removed 4 bases from V and 11 bases from J; junction bases left unmatched: 14. Germline loops: CDR1 PRHDT, CDR2 FYEKMQ (reference sequence). DNA of the CDR3: TGTGCCAGCAGCTCACGGGACAGGGACTTGGACTATGCTTTCTTT. It translates to CASSSRDRDLDYAFF.

The chain has TRBV2 and TRBJ2-3, with TRBD2 as a possible D gene (6 bases). CDR3 length: 14 amino acids. In germline, CDR1 is SNHLY, CDR2 FYNNEI. Trimming stripped 7 bases from V and 4 bases from J, with 15 bases between. CDR3 region: CASTGEGGSDTQYF. The CDR3 nucleotides are TGTGCCAGCACCGGAGAGGGAGGTTCAGATACGCAGTATTTT.

Details on this clonotype: Sequence at one end of the junction differs from germline and may be a read error. The DNA of the CDR3 is TGTGCCAGCAGCTTTCAAAGAAGCGGTGGGCGGGATTTT. This sequence encodes CASSFQRSGGRDF. The chain recombines TRBV7-9 with TRBJ2-3, with D tentatively TRBD2 (5 bases). This CDR3 spans 13 amino acids. The germline CDR1 and CDR2 sequences are SEHNR and FQNEAQ (reference sequence).

The J gene is TRBJ1-6, the V gene TRBV24-1; D gene ambiguous. Between the trimmed V and J ends, which lost 4 bases and 15 bases, there was a span of 12 bases. Germline lookup yields CDR1 KGHDR and CDR2 SFDVKD. The CDR3 length is 12 residues. The CDR3: CATSESNRGLHF. The CDR3, as DNA: TGTGCCACCAGTGAGTCCAACAGAGGCCTCCACTTT.

The chain is built from TRBV7-8 and TRBJ2-7, with TRBD1 identical over 7 bases. CDR1 is SGHVS, CDR2 FQNEAQ, per germline. The CDR3 length is 16 residues. The trim removed 10 bases at V and 10 bases at J, leaving 25 bases unmatched. The CDR3, as DNA: TGTGCCAACAGGTTACATCCAGACGGGACAGCCCTTTCCCAGTACGTC. Translated, it gives CANRLHPDGTALSQYV.

This chain links TRBV2 with TRBJ2-5, with TRBD1 matching over 7 bases. Unmatched junction bases numbered 7, after V lost 5 bases and J lost 4 bases. The germline CDR1 and CDR2 sequences are SNHLY and FYNNEI. The length of the CDR3 is 14 residues. The CDR3 sequence: CASSPRDSTETQYF. The CDR3 coding sequence is TGTGCCAGCAGTCCCCGGGACAGTACAGAGACCCAGTACTTC.

This clonotype was observed a few times. The J gene is TRBJ2-3, the V gene TRBV9; TRBD2 is a possible D gene (5 bases). The CDR3 totals 14 residues. V was clipped by 4 bases and J by 15 bases, with 24 bases between them. CDR1 and CDR2 from the germline V gene are SGDLS and YYNGEE. CDR3: CASSLVPGELSFYF. The CDR3 bases are TGTGCCAGCAGCTTAGTACCCGGGGAGCTGTCTTTTTATTTT.